Here is one TCR beta chain with its context. Its antigen is undetermined. The sample originates from a study of beta chain features in type 1 diabetes. The germline gives CDR1 SNHLY, CDR2 FYNNEI. This CDR3 spans 14 amino acids. V was cut by 6 bases and J by 0 bases, with 11 bases left in between. Study conclusions and caveats: Comparison showed that naive, central memory and Treg TCRB repertoires appeared more similar among patients than among healthy donors. Significant though moderate, a shortening of TCRB CDR3s appeared in all four CD4+ subsets of Type 1 diabetes patients.

Markers CD45RO/CCR7/CD25/CD127/CD95/CD27 served to sort CD4+ naive, central memory, regulatory and stem cell-like memory cells. The authors obtained over 95% purity in all sorted populations. What was sequenced were expressed TCRB transcripts, since all of the isolated RNA had been reverse transcribed. Clones were sequenced by immunoSEQ multiplex PCR, and TCRdb holds only the in-frame ones, with some missing. The sample comprises a few hundred thousand clones, roughly 31% of which are singletons, and more than 0.055% rests with the top ten. Material for sequencing was naive CD4+ T cells from blood. This TCR derives from a young man in good health. The chain employs TRBV2 and TRBJ2-5; D is unclear. In DNA form, the CDR3 reads TGTGCCAGCAGGGTTACAGTGTACCAAGAGACCCAGTACTTC. Protein: CASRVTVYQETQYF. The whole variable domain, remainder taken from reference TRBV2 and TRBJ2-5, is EPEVTQTPSHQVTQMGQEVILRCVPISNHLYFYWYRQILGQKVEFLVSFYNNEISEKSEIFDDQFSVERPDGSNFTLKIRSTKLEDSAMYFCASRVTVYQETQYFGPGTRLLVL.